These T cell receptor beta chains were read from a single sample in a study of blood T cell repertoires in COVID-19. Repertoires were generated with immunoSEQ multiplex PCR, while TCRdb's copy carries only in-frame clones and drops some. In the table there are about 110,000 clones, 89% of which are singletons. The specimen sequenced was peripheral blood. The receptors originated from a man aged 35-49 years with active or convalescent COVID-19. Both conserved end residues are part of each CDR3. A D gene is named only where the DNA matches it firmly. Not all rows give a size; the values are once, few, many and, for expanded clones, a class.

d_call,j_call,v_call,clone_size,cdr3_aa,cdr3_nt
TRBD1,TRBJ2-7,TRBV11-1,-,CASSFEQGAGYEQYF,TGTGCCAGCAGCTTTGAGCAGGGGGCGGGGTACGAGCAGTACTTC
-,TRBJ2-4,TRBV3-1/TRBV3-2,-,CASSQGTGEDIQYF,TGTGCCAGCAGCCAGGGGACGGGAGAGGACATTCAGTACTTC
TRBD1,TRBJ1-5,TRBV3-1/TRBV3-2,-,CASSQAWGQGPNQPQHF,TGTGCCAGCAGCCAAGCGTGGGGACAGGGTCCCAATCAGCCCCAGCATTTT
-,TRBJ2-2,TRBV5-4,-,CASSTGSGELFF,TGTGCCAGCAGCACAGGTAGCGGGGAGCTGTTTTTT
-,TRBJ1-1,TRBV5-4,-,CASSLGFFNTAEAFF,TGTGCCAGCAGCTTGGGTTTTTTCAACACAGCTGAAGCTTTCTTT
TRBD2,TRBJ2-3,TRBV28,once,CASTAGASGRDTQYF,TGTGCCAGCACCGCTGGGGCTAGCGGGAGGGATACGCAGTATTTT
-,TRBJ2-5,TRBV10-3,-,CAIKKGALEETQYF,TGTGCCATCAAGAAAGGGGCTTTGGAAGAGACCCAGTACTTC
TRBD1,TRBJ2-5,TRBV19,-,CASSIDGQGAQETQYF,TGTGCCAGTAGTATAGATGGACAGGGGGCTCAAGAGACCCAGTACTTC
-,TRBJ2-3,TRBV7-9,-,CATTRDIFLADTQYF,TGTGCCACAACGAGGGACATCTTTCTGGCAGATACGCAGTATTTT
TRBD1,TRBJ1-2,TRBV19,-,CASSKTGQGAKGYTF,TGTGCCAGCAGCAAAACGGGACAGGGGGCGAAAGGCTACACCTTC
-,TRBJ2-1,TRBV19,-,CASRLDTYNEQFF,TGTGCCAGCAGACTAGACACCTACAATGAGCAGTTCTTC
-,TRBJ2-7,TRBV2,-,CASKGAYEQYF,TGTGCCAGCAAGGGGGCCTACGAGCAGTACTTC
TRBD1,TRBJ1-2,TRBV5-3,few,CARILGTDYGYTF,TGTGCCAGGATCTTAGGGACAGACTATGGCTACACCTTC
-,TRBJ2-7,TRBV29-1,once,CSVVSEKRGWSYEQYF,TGCAGCGTTGTGTCAGAAAAAAGGGGTTGGTCCTACGAGCAGTACTTC
-,TRBJ2-1,TRBV7-2,-,CASSLAAAGARNEQFF,TGTGCCAGCAGCTTAGCCGCGGCAGGGGCACGGAATGAGCAGTTCTTC
-,TRBJ1-2,TRBV19,-,CASSPGTSNGYTF,TGTGCCAGTAGTCCTGGGACAAGCAATGGCTACACCTTC
-,TRBJ2-3,TRBV6-2/TRBV6-3,-,CASSYSSSLDTQYF,TGTGCCAGCAGTTACTCCTCGTCTTTAGATACGCAGTATTTT
TRBD2,TRBJ2-1,TRBV18,-,CASSPGLAGVLNEQFF,TGTGCCAGCTCACCAGGACTAGCGGGAGTTCTAAATGAGCAGTTCTTC
-,TRBJ2-5,TRBV28,-,CASSLPSWETQYF,TGTGCCAGCAGTTTGCCTAGCTGGGAGACCCAGTACTTC
-,TRBJ2-5,TRBV6-2/TRBV6-3,-,CASSYSEGFRAQYF,TGTGCCAGCAGTTACTCAGAGGGCTTTAGGGCCCAGTACTTC
-,TRBJ1-5,TRBV19,-,CASSIADMDNQPQHF,TGTGCCAGTAGTATCGCGGATATGGACAATCAGCCCCAGCATTTT
-,TRBJ1-1,TRBV9,-,CASSLLRGDTEAFF,TGTGCCAGCAGCCTTCTTAGGGGTGACACTGAAGCTTTCTTT